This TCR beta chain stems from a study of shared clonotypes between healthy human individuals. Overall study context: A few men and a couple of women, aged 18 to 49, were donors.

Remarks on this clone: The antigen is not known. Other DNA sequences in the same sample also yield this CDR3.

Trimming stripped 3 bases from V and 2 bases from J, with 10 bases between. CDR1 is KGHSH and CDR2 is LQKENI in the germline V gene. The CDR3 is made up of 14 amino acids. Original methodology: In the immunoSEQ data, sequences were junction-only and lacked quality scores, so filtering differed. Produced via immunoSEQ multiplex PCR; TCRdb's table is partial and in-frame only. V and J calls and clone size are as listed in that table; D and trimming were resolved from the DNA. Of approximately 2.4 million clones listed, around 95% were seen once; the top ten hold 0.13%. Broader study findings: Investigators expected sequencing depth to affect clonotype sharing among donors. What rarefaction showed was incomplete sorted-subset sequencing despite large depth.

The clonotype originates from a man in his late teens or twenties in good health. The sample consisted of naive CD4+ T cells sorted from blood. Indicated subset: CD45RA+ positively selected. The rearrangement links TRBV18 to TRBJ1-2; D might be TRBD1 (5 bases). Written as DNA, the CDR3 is TGTGCCAGCTCACCGTTAGGGGAAAACTATGGCTACACCTTC. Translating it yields CASSPLGENYGYTF.